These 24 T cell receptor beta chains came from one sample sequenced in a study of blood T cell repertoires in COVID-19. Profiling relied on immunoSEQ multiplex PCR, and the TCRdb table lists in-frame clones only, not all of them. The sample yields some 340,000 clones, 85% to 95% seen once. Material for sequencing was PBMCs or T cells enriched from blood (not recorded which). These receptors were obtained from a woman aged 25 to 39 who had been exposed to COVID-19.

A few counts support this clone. CDR3 DNA sequence: TGCAGCGTTGCCCAGGCCGATAGCAATCAGCCCCAGCATTTT. Translating gives CSVAQADSNQPQHF. The V call is TRBV29-1, the J call TRBJ1-5; D gene unclear. The CDR3 totals 14 residues. Trimming cost V 4 bases and J 0 bases, with 10 bases left between them. Looked up from germline, CDR1 is SQVTM and CDR2 is ANQGSEA.

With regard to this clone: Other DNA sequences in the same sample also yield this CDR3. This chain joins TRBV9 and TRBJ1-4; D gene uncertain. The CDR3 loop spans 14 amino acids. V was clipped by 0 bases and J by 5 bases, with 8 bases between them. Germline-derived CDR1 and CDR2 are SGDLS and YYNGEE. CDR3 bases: TGTGCCAGCAGCGTAGGGGGAGGGAATGAAAAACTGTTTTTT. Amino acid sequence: CASSVGGGNEKLFF.

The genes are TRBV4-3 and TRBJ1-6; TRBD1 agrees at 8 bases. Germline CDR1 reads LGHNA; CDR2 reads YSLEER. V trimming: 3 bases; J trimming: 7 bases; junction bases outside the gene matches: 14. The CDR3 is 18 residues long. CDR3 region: CASSHPTTGEEGNSPLHF. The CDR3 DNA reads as TGCGCCAGCAGCCACCCGACGACAGGGGAAGAGGGCAATTCACCCCTCCACTTT.

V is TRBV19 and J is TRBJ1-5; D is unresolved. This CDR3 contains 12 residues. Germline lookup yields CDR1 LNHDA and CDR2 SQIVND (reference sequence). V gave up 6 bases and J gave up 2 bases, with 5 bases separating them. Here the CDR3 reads CASREGNQPQHF. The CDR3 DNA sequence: TGTGCCAGTAGAGAGGGCAATCAGCCCCAGCATTTT.

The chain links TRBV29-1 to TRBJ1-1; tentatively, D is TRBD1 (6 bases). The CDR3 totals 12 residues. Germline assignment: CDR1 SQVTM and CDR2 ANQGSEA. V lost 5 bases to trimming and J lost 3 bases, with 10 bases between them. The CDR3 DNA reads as TGCAGCGTTCAGGGGCTGGACACTGAAGCTTTCTTT. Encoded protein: CSVQGLDTEAFF.

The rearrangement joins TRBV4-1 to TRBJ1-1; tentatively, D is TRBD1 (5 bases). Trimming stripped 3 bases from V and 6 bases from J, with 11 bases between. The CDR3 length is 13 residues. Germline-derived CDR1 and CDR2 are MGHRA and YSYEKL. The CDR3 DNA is TGCGCCAGCAGCCAGGCCCTAGGGGCTGAAGCTTTCTTT. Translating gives CASSQALGAEAFF.

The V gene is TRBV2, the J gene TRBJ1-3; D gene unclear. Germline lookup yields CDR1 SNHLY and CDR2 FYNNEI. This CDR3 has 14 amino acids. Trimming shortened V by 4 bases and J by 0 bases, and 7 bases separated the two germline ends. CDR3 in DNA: TGTGCCAGCAGTGCTTACTACTCTGGAAACACCATATATTTT. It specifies CASSAYYSGNTIYF.

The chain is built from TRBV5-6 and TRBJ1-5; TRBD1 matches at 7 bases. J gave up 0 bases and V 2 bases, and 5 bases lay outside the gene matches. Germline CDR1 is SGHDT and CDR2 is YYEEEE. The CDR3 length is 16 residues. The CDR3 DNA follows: TGTGCCAGCAGCTTTTCGGGACAGTATAGCAATCAGCCCCAGCATTTT. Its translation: CASSFSGQYSNQPQHF.

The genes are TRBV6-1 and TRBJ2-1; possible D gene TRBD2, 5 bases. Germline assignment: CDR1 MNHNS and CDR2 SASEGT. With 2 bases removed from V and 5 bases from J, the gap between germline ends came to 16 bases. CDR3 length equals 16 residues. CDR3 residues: CASSEPVGLINNEQFF. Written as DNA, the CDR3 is TGTGCCAGCAGTGAACCAGTCGGACTGATCAACAATGAGCAGTTCTTC.

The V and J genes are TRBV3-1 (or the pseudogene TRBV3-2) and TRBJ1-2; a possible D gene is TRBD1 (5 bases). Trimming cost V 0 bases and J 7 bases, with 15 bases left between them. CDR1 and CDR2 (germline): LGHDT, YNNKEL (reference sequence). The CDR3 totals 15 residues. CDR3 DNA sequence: TGTGCCAGCAGCCAAGATCGGGGGGTAGTGGGTGGCTACACCTTC. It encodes CASSQDRGVVGGYTF.

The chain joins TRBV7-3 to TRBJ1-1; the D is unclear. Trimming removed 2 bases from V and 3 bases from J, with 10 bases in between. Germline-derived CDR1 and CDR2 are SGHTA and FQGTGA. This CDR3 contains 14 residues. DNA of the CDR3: TGTGCCAGCAGCTTACGGGTTGACGACACTGAAGCTTTCTTT. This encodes CASSLRVDDTEAFF. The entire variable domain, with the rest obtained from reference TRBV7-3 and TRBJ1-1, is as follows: GAGVSQTPSNKVTEKGKYVELRCDPISGHTALYWYRQSLGQGPEFLIYFQGTGAADDSGLPNDRFFAVRPEGSVSTLKIQRTERGDSAVYLCASSLRVDDTEAFFGQGTRLTVV.

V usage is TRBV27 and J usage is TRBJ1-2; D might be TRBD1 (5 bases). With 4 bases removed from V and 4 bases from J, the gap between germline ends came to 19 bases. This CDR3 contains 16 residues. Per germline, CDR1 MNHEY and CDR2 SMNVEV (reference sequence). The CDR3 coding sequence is TGTGCCAGCAGTTGGGGCGGAGGGGATGTGGGCTATGGCTACACCTTC. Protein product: CASSWGGGDVGYGYTF.

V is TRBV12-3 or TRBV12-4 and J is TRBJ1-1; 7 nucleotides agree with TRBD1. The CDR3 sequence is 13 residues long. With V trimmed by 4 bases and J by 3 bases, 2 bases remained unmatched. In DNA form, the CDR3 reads TGTGCCAGCAGTTCGGACAGGTACACTGAAGCTTTCTTT. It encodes CASSSDRYTEAFF.

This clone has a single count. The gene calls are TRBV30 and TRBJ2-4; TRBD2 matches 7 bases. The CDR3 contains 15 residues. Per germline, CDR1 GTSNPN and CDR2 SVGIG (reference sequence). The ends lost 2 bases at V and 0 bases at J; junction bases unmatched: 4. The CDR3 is CAWSLGGLAKNIQYF. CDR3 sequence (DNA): TGTGCCTGGAGTCTGGGGGGGTTAGCCAAAAACATTCAGTACTTC.

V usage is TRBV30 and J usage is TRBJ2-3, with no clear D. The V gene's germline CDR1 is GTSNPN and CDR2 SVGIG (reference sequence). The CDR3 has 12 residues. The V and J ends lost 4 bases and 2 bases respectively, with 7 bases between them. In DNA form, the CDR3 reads TGTGCCTGGACCCATTCCACAGATACGCAGTATTTT. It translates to CAWTHSTDTQYF.

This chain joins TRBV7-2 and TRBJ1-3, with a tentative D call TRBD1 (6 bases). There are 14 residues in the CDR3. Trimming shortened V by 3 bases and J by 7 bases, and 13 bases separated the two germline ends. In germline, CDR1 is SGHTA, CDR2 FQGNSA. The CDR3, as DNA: TGTGCCAGCAGCTTCGGGGACACCCGGAACACCATATATTTT. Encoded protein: CASSFGDTRNTIYF.

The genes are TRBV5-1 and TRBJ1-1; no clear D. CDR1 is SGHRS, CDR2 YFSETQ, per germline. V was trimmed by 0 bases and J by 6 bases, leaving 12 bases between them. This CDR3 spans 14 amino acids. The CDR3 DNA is TGCGCCAGCAGCTTGGTTTCGAGAGTCGCTGAAGCTTTCTTT. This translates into CASSLVSRVAEAFF.

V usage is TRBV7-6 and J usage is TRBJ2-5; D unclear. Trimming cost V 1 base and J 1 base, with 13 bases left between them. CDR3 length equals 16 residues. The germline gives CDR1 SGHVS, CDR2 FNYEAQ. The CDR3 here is CASSLGSSASQETQYF. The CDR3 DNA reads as TGTGCCAGCAGCTTAGGATCGAGCGCCAGCCAAGAGACCCAGTACTTC.

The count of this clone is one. CDR3 in amino acids: CASSLYGSGLGGELFF. The CDR3 nucleotides read TGTGCCAGCAGCTTATACGGTTCCGGGTTGGGCGGGGAGCTGTTTTTT. This chain links TRBV7-8 with TRBJ2-2, with unresolved D. Trimming pared 2 bases from V and 7 bases from J, leaving 17 bases between. CDR3 length: 16 residues. Per germline, CDR1 SGHVS and CDR2 FQNEAQ.

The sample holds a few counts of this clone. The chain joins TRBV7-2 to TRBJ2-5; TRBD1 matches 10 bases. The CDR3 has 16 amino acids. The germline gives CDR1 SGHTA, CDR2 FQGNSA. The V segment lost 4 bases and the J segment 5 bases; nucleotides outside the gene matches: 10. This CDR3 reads CASSSRTGGRSETQYF. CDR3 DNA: TGTGCCAGCAGCTCCCGGACAGGGGGACGATCGGAGACCCAGTACTTC.

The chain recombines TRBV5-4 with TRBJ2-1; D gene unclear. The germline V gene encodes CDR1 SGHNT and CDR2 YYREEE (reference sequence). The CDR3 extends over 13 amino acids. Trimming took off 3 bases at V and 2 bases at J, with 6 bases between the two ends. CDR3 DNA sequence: TGTGCCAGCAGCTATCAGACCTACAATGAGCAGTTCTTC. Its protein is CASSYQTYNEQFF.

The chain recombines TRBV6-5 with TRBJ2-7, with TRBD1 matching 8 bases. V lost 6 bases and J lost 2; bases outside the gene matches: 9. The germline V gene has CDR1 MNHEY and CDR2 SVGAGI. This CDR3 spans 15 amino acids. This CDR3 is CASRGQVGSTYEQYF. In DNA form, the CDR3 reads TGTGCCAGCAGGGGACAGGTGGGGTCGACCTACGAGCAGTACTTC.

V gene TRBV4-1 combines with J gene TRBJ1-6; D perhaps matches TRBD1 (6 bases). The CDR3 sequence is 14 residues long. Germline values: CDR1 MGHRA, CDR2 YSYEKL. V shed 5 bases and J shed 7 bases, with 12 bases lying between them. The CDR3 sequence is CASSVTGTNSPLHF. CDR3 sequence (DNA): TGCGCCAGCAGCGTTACAGGGACAAATTCACCCCTCCACTTT.

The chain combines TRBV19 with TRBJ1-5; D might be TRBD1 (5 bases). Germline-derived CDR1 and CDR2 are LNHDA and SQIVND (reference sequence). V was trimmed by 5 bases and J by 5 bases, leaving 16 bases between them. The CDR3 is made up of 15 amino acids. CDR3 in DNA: TGTGCCAGTAGTTTAGGACAATGGCCCGATCAGCCCCAGCATTTT. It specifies CASSLGQWPDQPQHF.